This T cell receptor (beta chain) was documented in a study of T cell responses to AZD1222 COVID-19 vaccine. Germline CDR1 is SGHDN and CDR2 is FVKESK. The CDR3 contains 13 residues. V was cut by 1 base and J by 7 bases, with 8 bases left in between. General study points: Across the whole spike, CD4 TCRs peaked at regions 160-218 and 743-854. Clonal diversity was possibly underestimated, and white British individuals and females predominated among donors. Repertoires were obtained solely post-peak T cell response.

As for this clone: Its cognate antigen is unknown.

The data were produced by immunoSEQ multiplex PCR, yet TCRdb's version contains in-frame clones alone and is incomplete. The sample includes over 45,000 clones, 75% to 90% of them seen just once. The receptor's source is an adult in good health. This sequence joins TRBV14 and TRBJ1-5; weak D call: TRBD1 (5 bases). Sequenced here: peripheral blood, sampled on day 0 of MenACWY control vaccination. The DNA of the CDR3 is TGTGCCAGCAGCCAAGTTTGGGGCCAGCCCCAGCATTTT. Protein product: CASSQVWGQPQHF.